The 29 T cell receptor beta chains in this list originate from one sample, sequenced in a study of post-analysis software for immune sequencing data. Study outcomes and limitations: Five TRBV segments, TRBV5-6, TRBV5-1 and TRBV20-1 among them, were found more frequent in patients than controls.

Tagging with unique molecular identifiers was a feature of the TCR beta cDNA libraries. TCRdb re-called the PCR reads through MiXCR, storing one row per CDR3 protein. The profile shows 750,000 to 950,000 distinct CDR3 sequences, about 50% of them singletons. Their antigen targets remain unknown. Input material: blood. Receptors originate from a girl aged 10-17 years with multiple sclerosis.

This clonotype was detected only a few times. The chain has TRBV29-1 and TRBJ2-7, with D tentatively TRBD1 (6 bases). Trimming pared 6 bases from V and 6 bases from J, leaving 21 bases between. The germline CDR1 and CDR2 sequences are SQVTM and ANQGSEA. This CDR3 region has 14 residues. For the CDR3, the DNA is TGCAGCGTGGACTCCGGGACAACAGTTCCCGAGCAGTACTTC. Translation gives CSVDSGTTVPEQYF.

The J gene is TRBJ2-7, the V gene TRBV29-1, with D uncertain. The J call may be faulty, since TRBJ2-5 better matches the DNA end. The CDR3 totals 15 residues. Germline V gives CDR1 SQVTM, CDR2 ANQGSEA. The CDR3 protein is CSGLRASLPGETQYF. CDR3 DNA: TGCAGCGGCCTCCGGGCTTCACTCCCCGGGGAGACCCAGTACTTC.

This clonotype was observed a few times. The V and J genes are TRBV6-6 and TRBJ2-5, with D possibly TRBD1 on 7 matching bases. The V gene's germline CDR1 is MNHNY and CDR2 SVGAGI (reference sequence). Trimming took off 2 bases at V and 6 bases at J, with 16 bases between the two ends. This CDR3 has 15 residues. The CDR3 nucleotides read TGTGCCAGCAGTTACCTTGAGGAGGGGGCAAAGACCCAGTACTTC. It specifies CASSYLEEGAKTQYF.

This CDR3 is CASSLLSRTGSYEQYF. The CDR3 bases are TGTGCCAGCAGTTTATTGAGTAGGACAGGGAGCTACGAGCAGTACTTC. The V and J genes are TRBV28 and TRBJ2-7, with 8 positions matching TRBD1. Germline CDR1 reads MDHEN; CDR2 reads SYDVKM. The CDR3 covers 16 residues. V trimming: 1 base; J trimming: 3 bases; junction bases outside the gene matches: 8.

In DNA form, the CDR3 reads TGCAGTGCGACTCCGACTAGCGGTACCTACAATGAGCAGTTCTTC. It translates to CSATPTSGTYNEQFF. V and J are TRBV20-1 and TRBJ2-1; 9 bases are shared with TRBD2. V shed 6 bases and J 2 bases; nucleotides not matched to a gene: 8. Germline V gene lookup returns CDR1 DFQATT and CDR2 SNEGSKA (reference sequence). This CDR3 has 15 amino acids.

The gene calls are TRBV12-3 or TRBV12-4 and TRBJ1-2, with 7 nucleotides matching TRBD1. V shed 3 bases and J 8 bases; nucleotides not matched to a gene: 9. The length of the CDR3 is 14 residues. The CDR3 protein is CASSFHRGRVGYTF. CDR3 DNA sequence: TGTGCCAGCAGTTTTCACAGGGGAAGGGTAGGCTACACCTTC.

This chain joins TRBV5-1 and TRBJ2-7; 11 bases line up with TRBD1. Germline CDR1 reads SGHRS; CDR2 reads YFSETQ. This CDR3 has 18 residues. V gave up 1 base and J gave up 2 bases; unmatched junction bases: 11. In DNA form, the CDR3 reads TGCGCCAGCAGCTTGAAACTGGACAGGGGGCGTACGGCCTACGAGCAGTACTTC. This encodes CASSLKLDRGRTAYEQYF.

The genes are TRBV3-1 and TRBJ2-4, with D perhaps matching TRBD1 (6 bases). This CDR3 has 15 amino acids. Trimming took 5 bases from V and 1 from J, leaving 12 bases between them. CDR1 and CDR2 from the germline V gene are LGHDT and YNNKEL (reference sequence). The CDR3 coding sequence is TGTGCCAGCAGCAAGGGGGACATCGCCAAAAACATTCAGTACTTC. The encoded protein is CASSKGDIAKNIQYF.

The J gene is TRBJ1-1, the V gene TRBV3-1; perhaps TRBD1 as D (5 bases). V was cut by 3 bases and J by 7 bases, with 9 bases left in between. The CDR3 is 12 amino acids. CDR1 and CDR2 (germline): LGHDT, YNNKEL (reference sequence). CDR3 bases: TGTGCCAGCAGCCAGGGGGACCTTGAAGCTTTCTTT. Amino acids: CASSQGDLEAFF.

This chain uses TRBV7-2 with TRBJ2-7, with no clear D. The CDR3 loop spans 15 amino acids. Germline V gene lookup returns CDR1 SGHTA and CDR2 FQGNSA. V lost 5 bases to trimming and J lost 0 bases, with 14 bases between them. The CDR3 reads CASSPSRHASYEQYF. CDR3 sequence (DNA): TGTGCCAGCAGCCCAAGTAGACATGCCTCCTACGAGCAGTACTTC.

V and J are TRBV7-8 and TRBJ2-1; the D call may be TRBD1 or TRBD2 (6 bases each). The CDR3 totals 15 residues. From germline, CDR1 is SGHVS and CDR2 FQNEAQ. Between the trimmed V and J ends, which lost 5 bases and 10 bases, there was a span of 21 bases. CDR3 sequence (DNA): TGTGCCAGCAGCCTGAAAGGGCCGGGGGCAGGGGAGCAGTTCTTC. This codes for CASSLKGPGAGEQFF.

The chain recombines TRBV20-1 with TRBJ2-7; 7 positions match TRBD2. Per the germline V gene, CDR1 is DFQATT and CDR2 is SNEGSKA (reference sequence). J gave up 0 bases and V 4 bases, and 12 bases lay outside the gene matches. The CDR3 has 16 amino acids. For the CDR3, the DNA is TGCAGTGCTATCCAAACGGGGGGAGGGAGCTCCTACGAGCAGTACTTC. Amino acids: CSAIQTGGGSSYEQYF.

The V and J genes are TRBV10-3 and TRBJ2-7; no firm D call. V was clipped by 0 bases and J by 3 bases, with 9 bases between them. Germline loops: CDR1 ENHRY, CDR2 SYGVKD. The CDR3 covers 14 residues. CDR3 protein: CAISESGPGYEQYF. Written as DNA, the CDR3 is TGTGCCATCAGTGAGTCGGGTCCGGGCTACGAGCAGTACTTC.

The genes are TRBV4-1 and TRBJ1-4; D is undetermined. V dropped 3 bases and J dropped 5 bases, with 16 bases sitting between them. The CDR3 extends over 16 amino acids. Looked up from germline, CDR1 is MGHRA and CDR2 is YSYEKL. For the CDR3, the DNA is TGCGCCAGCAGCCAGGAACCGGATAGGAGGAATGAAAAACTGTTTTTT. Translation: CASSQEPDRRNEKLFF.

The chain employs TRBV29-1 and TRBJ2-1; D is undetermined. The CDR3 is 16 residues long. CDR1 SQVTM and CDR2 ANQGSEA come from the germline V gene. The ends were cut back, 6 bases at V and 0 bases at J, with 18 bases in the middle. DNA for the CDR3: TGCAGCGTCGATCTCGGGCGAAGCCCCTCCTACAATGAGCAGTTCTTC. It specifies CSVDLGRSPSYNEQFF.

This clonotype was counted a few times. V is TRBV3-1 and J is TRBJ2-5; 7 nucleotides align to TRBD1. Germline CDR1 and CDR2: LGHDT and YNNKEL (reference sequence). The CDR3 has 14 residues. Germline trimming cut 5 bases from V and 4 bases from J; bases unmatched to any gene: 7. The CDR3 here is CASSGHRGAETQYF. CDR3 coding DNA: TGTGCCAGCAGCGGTCACAGGGGAGCAGAGACCCAGTACTTC.

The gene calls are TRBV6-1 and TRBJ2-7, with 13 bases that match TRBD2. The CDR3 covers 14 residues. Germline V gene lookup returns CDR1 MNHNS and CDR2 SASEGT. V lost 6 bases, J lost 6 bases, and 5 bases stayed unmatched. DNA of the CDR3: TGTGCCAGCAGGACTAGCGGGGGGCCCCGCGAGCAGTACTTC. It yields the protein CASRTSGGPREQYF.

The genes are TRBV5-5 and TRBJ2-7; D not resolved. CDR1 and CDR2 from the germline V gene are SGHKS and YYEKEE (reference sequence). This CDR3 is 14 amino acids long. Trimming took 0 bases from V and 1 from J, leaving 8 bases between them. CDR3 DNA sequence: TGTGCCAGCAGCTTGGAGGCAGGATCCTACGAGCAGTACTTC. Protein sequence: CASSLEAGSYEQYF.

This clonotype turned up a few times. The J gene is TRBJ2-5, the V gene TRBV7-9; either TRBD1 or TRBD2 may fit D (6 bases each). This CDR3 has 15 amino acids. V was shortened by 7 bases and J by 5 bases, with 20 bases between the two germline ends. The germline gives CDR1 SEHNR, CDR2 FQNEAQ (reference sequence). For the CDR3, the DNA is TGTGCCAGCATCATAGAAGGGGGGCCGAGGGAGACCCAGTACTTC. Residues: CASIIEGGPRETQYF.

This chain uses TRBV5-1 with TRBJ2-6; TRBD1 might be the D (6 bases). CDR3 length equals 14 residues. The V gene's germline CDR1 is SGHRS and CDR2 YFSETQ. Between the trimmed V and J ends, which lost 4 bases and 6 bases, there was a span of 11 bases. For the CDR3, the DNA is TGCGCCAGCAGCAAAACAGGGTCGGCCAACGTCCTGACTTTC. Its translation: CASSKTGSANVLTF.

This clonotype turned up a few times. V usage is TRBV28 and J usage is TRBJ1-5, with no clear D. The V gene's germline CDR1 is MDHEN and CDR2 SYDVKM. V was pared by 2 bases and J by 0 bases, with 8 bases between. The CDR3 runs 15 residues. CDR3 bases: TGTGCCAGCAGTTTAATGGGTAATAGCAATCAGCCCCAGCATTTT. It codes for CASSLMGNSNQPQHF.

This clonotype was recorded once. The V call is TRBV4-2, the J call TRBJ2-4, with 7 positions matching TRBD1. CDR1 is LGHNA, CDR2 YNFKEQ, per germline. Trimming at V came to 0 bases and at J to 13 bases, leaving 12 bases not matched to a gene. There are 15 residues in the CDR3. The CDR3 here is CASSQEPLTGDEQYF. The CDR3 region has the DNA TGTGCCAGCAGCCAAGAGCCCCTCACAGGGGATGAGCAGTACTTC.

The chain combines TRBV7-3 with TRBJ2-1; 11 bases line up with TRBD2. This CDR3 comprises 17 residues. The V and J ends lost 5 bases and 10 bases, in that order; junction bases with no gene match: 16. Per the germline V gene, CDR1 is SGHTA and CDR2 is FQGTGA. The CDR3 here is CASSHYSGRAQKWEQFF. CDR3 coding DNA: TGTGCCAGCAGCCATTATAGCGGGAGGGCCCAGAAATGGGAGCAGTTCTTC.

The CDR3 here is CASYTRGTDTQYF. CDR3 bases: TGTGCCAGCTACACTAGAGGCACAGATACGCAGTATTTT. The V gene is TRBV7-8, the J gene TRBJ2-3, with D possibly being TRBD2 (5 bases). Germline V gene sequence: CDR1 SGHVS, CDR2 FQNEAQ. Trimming stripped 8 bases from V and 1 base from J, with 10 bases between. This CDR3 contains 13 residues.

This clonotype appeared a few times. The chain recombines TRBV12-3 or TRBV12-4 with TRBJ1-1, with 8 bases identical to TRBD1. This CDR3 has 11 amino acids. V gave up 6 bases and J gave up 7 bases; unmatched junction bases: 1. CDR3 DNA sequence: TGTGCCAGCAGGGGGACAGGTGAAGCTTTCTTT. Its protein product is CASRGTGEAFF.

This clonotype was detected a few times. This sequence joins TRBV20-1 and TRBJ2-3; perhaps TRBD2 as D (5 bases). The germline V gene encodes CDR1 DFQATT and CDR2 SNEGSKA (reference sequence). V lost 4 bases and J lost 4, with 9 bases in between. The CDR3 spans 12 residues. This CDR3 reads CSAMRVADTQYF. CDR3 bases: TGCAGTGCTATGAGGGTTGCAGATACGCAGTATTTT.

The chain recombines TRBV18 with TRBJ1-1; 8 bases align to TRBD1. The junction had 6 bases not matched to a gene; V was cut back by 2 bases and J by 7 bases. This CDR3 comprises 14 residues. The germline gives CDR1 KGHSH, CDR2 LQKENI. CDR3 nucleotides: TGTGCCAGCTCACCAGATCAGGGGGCTGGTGAAGCTTTCTTT. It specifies CASSPDQGAGEAFF.

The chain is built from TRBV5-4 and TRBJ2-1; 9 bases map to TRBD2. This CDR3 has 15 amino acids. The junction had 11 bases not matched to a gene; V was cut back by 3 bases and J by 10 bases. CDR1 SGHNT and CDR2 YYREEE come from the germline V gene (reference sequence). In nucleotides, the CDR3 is TGTGCCAGCAGCTCACCGGGACTAGCAAACAGCGAGCAGTTCTTC. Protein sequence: CASSSPGLANSEQFF.

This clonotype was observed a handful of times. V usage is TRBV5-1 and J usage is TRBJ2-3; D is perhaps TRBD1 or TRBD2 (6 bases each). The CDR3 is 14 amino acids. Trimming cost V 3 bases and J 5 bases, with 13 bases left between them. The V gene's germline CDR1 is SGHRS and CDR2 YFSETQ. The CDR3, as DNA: TGCGCCAGCAGCTATAGAGAGGGGGGAGATACGCAGTATTTT. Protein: CASSYREGGDTQYF.